The rows below give T cell receptor beta chains drawn from one sample of a study of cytomegalovirus exposure and HLA in healthy donors. Clones were sequenced by immunoSEQ multiplex PCR, and TCRdb holds only the in-frame ones, with some missing. This sample has 100,000 to 150,000 clones; approximately 80% occur once, and the top ten carry around 2%. Sequenced input: PBMCs. These receptors were collected from a man in his late teens or twenties in good health and CMV-seronegative. CDR3s include the opening cysteine and the closing phenylalanine or tryptophan. D genes are given only for firm matches. Size is stated for part of the rows, as once, few or many counts, or as a class when the clone is expanded.

TRBD1 TRBJ1-2 few TRBV5-6 TGTGCCAGCAGCTTCAGAAGGGGGCGCGTTTATGGCTACACCTTC CASSFRRGRVYGYTF
TRBD1 TRBJ1-1 NA TRBV6-5 TGTGCCAGCAGTTCCGACAGGGGAAACACTGAAGCTTTCTTT CASSSDRGNTEAFF
NA TRBJ2-7 NA TRBV7-6 TGTGCCAGCAGCCCGCGACTGCAATCCTACGAGCAGTACTTC CASSPRLQSYEQYF
TRBD1 TRBJ1-1 once TRBV5-1 TGCGCCAGCAGCATTACACAGGGGAGGAACACTGAAGCTTTCTTT CASSITQGRNTEAFF
NA TRBJ1-2 NA TRBV15 TGTGCCACCAGTATCCGGGACACGGCCTACACCTTC CATSIRDTAYTF
TRBD1 TRBJ1-4 NA TRBV6-1 TGTGCCAGCAGGGTAGGACAGGCAACTAATGAAAAACTGTTTTTT CASRVGQATNEKLFF
NA TRBJ2-5 NA TRBV21-1 TGTGCCAGCAGCTCCTACCAGCGGACAGGTAAATCGACCCAGTACTTC CASSSYQRTGKSTQYF
NA TRBJ2-7 NA TRBV5-4 TGTGCCAGCAGCCCCGAAGTTGCGTCGGACGAGCAGTACTTC CASSPEVASDEQYF
TRBD1 TRBJ1-1 NA TRBV5-1 TGCGCCAACAAACAGGGGGCTCGGAGGACTGAAGCTTTCTTT CANKQGARRTEAFF
TRBD1 TRBJ2-7 NA TRBV14 TGTGCCAGCAGCCAGGCTCGACAGGGAGCCGCCGAGCAGTACTTC CASSQARQGAAEQYF
TRBD2 TRBJ2-3 NA TRBV18 TGTGCCAGCTCACCGGGACTAGCCCTCACAGATACGCAGTATTTT CASSPGLALTDTQYF
NA TRBJ1-1 NA TRBV18 TGTGCCAGCTCACCCTCACCAGGGGTACTTCACACTGAAGCTTTCTTT CASSPSPGVLHTEAFF
TRBD1 TRBJ2-3 NA TRBV13 TGTGCCAGCAGCCTATGGGCCGACAGGGGGGCAGATACGCAGTATTTT CASSLWADRGADTQYF
TRBD1 TRBJ1-1 NA TRBV10-3 TGTGCCATCAGCGGACAGGTGAACACTGAAGCTTTCTTT CAISGQVNTEAFF
TRBD1 TRBJ2-7 NA TRBV7-9 TGTGCCAGCAGCCCCCCCCTAACAGGGGGCGAGCAGTACTTC CASSPPLTGGEQYF
NA TRBJ2-5 NA TRBV20-1 TGCAGTGCGGGGGCCCAAGAGACCCAGTACTTC CSAGAQETQYF
NA TRBJ2-2 few TRBV9 TGTGCCAGCAGGGGGACTGCGAACACCGGGGAGCTGTTTTTT CASRGTANTGELFF
TRBD1 TRBJ2-2 NA TRBV2 TGTGCCAGCAGTGGGACAGGGCTGAACACCGGGGAGCTGTTTTTT CASSGTGLNTGELFF
TRBD2 TRBJ2-5 NA TRBV5-1 TGCGCCAGCAGCTTCGGCGGGGGGGCGGAGACCCAGTACTTC CASSFGGGAETQYF
TRBD1 TRBJ1-5 NA TRBV7-9 TGTGCCAGCTGTGAGGGGGCCTGGGGCAATCAGCCCCAGCATTTT CASCEGAWGNQPQHF
TRBD2 TRBJ2-1 NA TRBV4-2 TGTGCCAGCAGCCAACAAAGCGGGGGGCCCTCCTACAATGAGCAGTTCTTC CASSQQSGGPSYNEQFF
NA TRBJ1-1 few TRBV18 TGTGCCAGCTCTGCGGGGGAAGGTACTGAAGCTTTCTTT CASSAGEGTEAFF
TRBD1 TRBJ2-7 NA TRBV7-8 TGTGCCAGCAGCTTCCCTGGGGGACAGGGAAGTCTCTACGAGCAGTACTTC CASSFPGGQGSLYEQYF
NA TRBJ1-2 NA TRBV7-9 TGTGCCAGCAGCGCAACCACAGGGTTCCTTCGCTATGGCTACACCTTC CASSATTGFLRYGYTF
NA TRBJ2-3 NA TRBV6-5 TGTGCCAGCAGCTCCCTAGATACGCAGTATTTT CASSSLDTQYF
TRBD1 TRBJ1-1 NA TRBV7-8 TGTGCCAGCAGCTTACCGAAATACAGGGGTGGCACTGAAGCTTTCTTT CASSLPKYRGGTEAFF
TRBD1 TRBJ2-1 NA TRBV27 TGTGCCAGCAGTCTCACAGGGGGCACCTACAATGAGCAGTTCTTC CASSLTGGTYNEQFF